The 30 T cell receptor beta chains reported below all come from one sample, sequenced in a study of T cell repertoires in ileal Crohn's disease. Regarding time point: inflamed ileum from the surgical specimen. Profiling relied on immunoSEQ multiplex PCR, and the TCRdb table lists in-frame clones only, not all of them. Of roughly 17,000 clones in the sample, 80% to 95% are singletons; the top ten hold roughly 7.1%. The specimen sequenced was ileal tissue. Receptors were obtained from an adult with Crohn's disease.

This clone was recorded only once. The V call is TRBV19, the J call TRBJ2-2; the D gene could be TRBD1 or TRBD2 (5 bases each). Trimming stripped 3 bases from V and 3 bases from J, with 11 bases between. Germline V gene sequence: CDR1 LNHDA, CDR2 SQIVND (reference sequence). The CDR3 contains 15 residues. This CDR3 is CASSISGTDTGELFF. For the CDR3, the DNA is TGTGCCAGTAGTATTTCCGGGACGGACACCGGGGAGCTGTTTTTT.

V and J are TRBV2 and TRBJ2-7; 10 bases agree with TRBD1. The CDR3 spans 14 residues. The V gene's germline CDR1 is SNHLY and CDR2 FYNNEI. The trim removed 9 bases at V and 5 bases at J, leaving 10 bases unmatched. The chain's CDR3 is CASLNGQGGDEQYF. Written as DNA, the CDR3 is TGTGCCAGTCTGAATGGACAGGGGGGCGACGAGCAGTACTTC.

The V gene is TRBV29-1, the J gene TRBJ2-1; 12 bases are shared with TRBD1. Germline values: CDR1 SQVTM, CDR2 ANQGSEA. CDR3 length equals 17 residues. Losses at the gene ends were 7 bases for V and 1 base for J; bases not matched to a gene: 11. CDR3 DNA: TGCAGCGGCCAGGGACAGGGGGCGCATAGGTCCTACAATGAGCAGTTCTTC. Translating gives CSGQGQGAHRSYNEQFF.

This sequence joins TRBV5-1 and TRBJ2-3; D unclear. The V end was cut by 0 bases, the J end by 5 bases, with 10 bases between. This CDR3 comprises 14 residues. The germline CDR1 and CDR2 sequences are SGHRS and YFSETQ. CDR3 residues: CASSLDNLGDTQYF. CDR3 nucleotide sequence: TGCGCCAGCAGCTTGGACAATCTGGGAGATACGCAGTATTTT.

The V call is TRBV5-1, the J call TRBJ2-2; D is possibly TRBD2 (6 bases). The CDR3 runs to 14 residues. Looked up from germline, CDR1 is SGHRS and CDR2 is YFSETQ. Trimming removed 4 bases from V and 8 bases from J, with 15 bases in between. Here the CDR3 DNA reads TGCGCCAGCAGCAAGGACTCGGGGGTAGGGGAGCTGTTTTTT. This encodes CASSKDSGVGELFF.

The J gene is TRBJ2-2, the V gene TRBV11-3; 7 positions match TRBD2. The germline V gene encodes CDR1 SGHNT and CDR2 YENEEA. This CDR3 has 15 amino acids. V lost 4 bases and J lost 8; bases outside the gene matches: 10. The CDR3 DNA reads as TGTGCCAGCAGCTCCCACCGGGACTACGAGGGGGAGCTGTTTTTT. Residues: CASSSHRDYEGELFF.

This sequence joins TRBV5-4 and TRBJ2-2, with D perhaps given as TRBD1 or TRBD2 (6 bases each). Germline CDR1 SGHNT, CDR2 YYREEE (reference sequence). The V end was cut by 3 bases, the J end by 5 bases, with 11 bases between. The CDR3 is made up of 14 amino acids. The CDR3 coding sequence is TGTGCCAGCAGCTGGGGGGCAGGGACCGGGGAGCTGTTTTTT. Translation gives CASSWGAGTGELFF.

The gene calls are TRBV5-6 and TRBJ2-7; perhaps TRBD1 as D (7 bases). The CDR3 sequence is 13 residues long. Germline CDR1 SGHDT, CDR2 YYEEEE. The V gene lost 8 bases and the J gene lost 6 bases, with 18 bases spanning the gap. DNA of the CDR3: TGTGCCAGTGGCCAGGGGGGATGGGGCGAGCAGTACTTC. Amino acids: CASGQGGWGEQYF.

The chain is built from TRBV4-1 and TRBJ2-3; 8 bases agree with TRBD2. V was pared by 1 base and J by 0 bases, with 6 bases of the junction left unmatched. The CDR3 has 17 amino acids. Germline lookup yields CDR1 MGHRA and CDR2 YSYEKL. For the CDR3, the DNA is TGCGCCAGCAGCCAAGGCGTACTAGCGGATAGCACAGATACGCAGTATTTT. Its protein product is CASSQGVLADSTDTQYF.

This chain joins TRBV6-6 and TRBJ2-5, with D uncertain. The V gene lost 2 bases and the J gene lost 1 base, with 14 bases spanning the gap. The CDR3 consists of 16 residues. Germline CDR1 MNHNY, CDR2 SVGAGI (reference sequence). DNA of the CDR3: TGTGCCAGCAGTTACACTGCCAGTCACGGCCAAGAGACCCAGTACTTC. It is translated as CASSYTASHGQETQYF.

V and J are TRBV27 and TRBJ2-1; no clear D gene. The germline V gene has CDR1 MNHEY and CDR2 SMNVEV (reference sequence). V gave up 3 bases and J gave up 7 bases, with 13 bases separating them. The CDR3 runs to 14 residues. CDR3 in amino acids: CASSLFSRPNEQFF. The CDR3 coding sequence is TGTGCCAGCAGTTTGTTCTCAAGGCCGAATGAGCAGTTCTTC.

This clone was detected once. The rearrangement links TRBV6-1 to TRBJ2-7; TRBD1 matches 8 bases. V shed 6 bases and J 6 bases; nucleotides not matched to a gene: 13. The CDR3 spans 15 residues. Germline values: CDR1 MNHNS, CDR2 SASEGT. The CDR3 loop reads CASRGGQGSFAEQYF. DNA for the CDR3: TGTGCCAGCAGAGGAGGACAGGGAAGCTTCGCCGAGCAGTACTTC.

V gene TRBV30 combines with J gene TRBJ1-5, with D possibly matching TRBD1 (5 bases). Between the trimmed V and J ends, which lost 0 bases and 2 bases, there was a span of 11 bases. Germline V gives CDR1 GTSNPN, CDR2 SVGIG (reference sequence). This CDR3 contains 15 residues. CDR3 sequence: CAWSVRSGGNQPQHF. CDR3 DNA: TGTGCCTGGAGTGTCCGTTCGGGGGGCAATCAGCCCCAGCATTTT.

The chain couples TRBV6-5 to TRBJ2-3, with TRBD2 as a possible D gene (7 bases). The V and J ends lost 2 bases and 4 bases respectively, with 10 bases between them. CDR3 length: 14 amino acids. Germline CDR1 and CDR2: MNHEY and SVGAGI. CDR3 sequence: CASSYIGGPDTQYF. CDR3 nucleotides: TGTGCCAGCAGTTACATCGGGGGGCCAGATACGCAGTATTTT.

The V and J genes are TRBV28 and TRBJ2-7; D gene uncertain. The CDR3 has 13 residues. V was trimmed by 3 bases and J by 4 bases, leaving 10 bases between them. CDR1 is MDHEN and CDR2 is SYDVKM in the germline V gene. The CDR3 DNA sequence: TGTGCCAGCAGTTTCTGGGCGACGTACGAGCAGTACTTC. This sequence encodes CASSFWATYEQYF.

Only a few counts were recorded for this clone. The rearrangement links TRBV2 to TRBJ2-7, with D possibly matching TRBD1 (6 bases). Germline V gene lookup returns CDR1 SNHLY and CDR2 FYNNEI. The V and J ends lost 6 bases and 1 base respectively, with 13 bases between them. The CDR3 sequence is 14 residues long. CDR3 sequence reads: CASRDRGVSYEQYF. The CDR3 DNA follows: TGTGCCAGCAGGGACAGAGGGGTATCCTACGAGCAGTACTTC.

V usage is TRBV7-9 and J usage is TRBJ2-5, with D uncertain. The CDR3 has 13 residues. With 2 bases removed from V and 5 bases from J, the gap between germline ends came to 9 bases. Looked up from germline, CDR1 is SEHNR and CDR2 is FQNEAQ (reference sequence). In DNA, the CDR3 is TGTGCCAGCAGCTTACCTACGAGGGAGACCCAGTACTTC. Encoded protein: CASSLPTRETQYF.

This chain connects TRBV14 to TRBJ2-7, with 11 nucleotides matching TRBD2. The CDR3 contains 13 residues. From germline, CDR1 is SGHDN and CDR2 FVKESK. With V trimmed by 8 bases and J by 6 bases, 6 bases remained unmatched. The CDR3 loop reads CASRTSGGFEQYF. DNA of the CDR3: TGTGCCAGCCGTACTAGCGGGGGATTCGAGCAGTACTTC.

V usage is TRBV7-6 and J usage is TRBJ2-7, with D unclear. This CDR3 is 13 amino acids long. V was shortened by 1 base and J by 3 bases, with 7 bases between the two germline ends. Germline loops: CDR1 SGHVS, CDR2 FNYEAQ. The CDR3 DNA follows: TGTGCCAGCAGCTTAGGAAAATACTACGAGCAGTACTTC. This gives the protein CASSLGKYYEQYF.

V usage is TRBV6-5 and J usage is TRBJ2-7; a weak D match, TRBD2 (5 bases). Trimming removed 6 bases at V and 7 bases at J, with 22 bases between. CDR3 length equals 15 residues. Looked up from germline, CDR1 is MNHEY and CDR2 is SVGAGI. The DNA of the CDR3 is TGTGCCAGCAGAACTAGGTTGGAGCAAATCGGAGAGCAGTACTTC. It codes for CASRTRLEQIGEQYF.

V is TRBV28 and J is TRBJ1-4; TRBD1 might be the D (5 bases). CDR3 length equals 17 residues. Trimming shortened V by 4 bases and J by 3 bases, and 18 bases separated the two germline ends. Germline V CDR1 and CDR2: MDHEN, SYDVKM. CDR3 nucleotide sequence: TGTGCCAGCAGTTACTACGGGGCCGGGGGGGCTAATGAAAAACTGTTTTTT. It codes for CASSYYGAGGANEKLFF.

This chain connects TRBV25-1 to TRBJ1-6, with D perhaps TRBD1 (6 bases). The V gene lost 3 bases and the J gene lost 5 bases, with 11 bases spanning the gap. The CDR3 totals 15 residues. Germline V gene data show CDR1 as MGHDK and CDR2 as SYGVNS. CDR3 protein: CASSDLGQNNSPLHF. CDR3 sequence (DNA): TGTGCCAGCAGTGACTTAGGACAGAATAATTCACCCCTCCACTTT.

V gene TRBV28 combines with J gene TRBJ1-5; no definite D call. This CDR3 is 14 amino acids long. Germline V lookup: CDR1 MDHEN, CDR2 SYDVKM. The ends were cut back, 2 bases at V and 6 bases at J, with 11 bases in the middle. The CDR3 loop reads CASSLLEGFQPQHF. In DNA, the CDR3 is TGTGCCAGCAGTTTACTGGAGGGTTTTCAGCCCCAGCATTTT.

The rearrangement links TRBV29-1 to TRBJ2-1; 15 nucleotides match TRBD2. CDR3 size: 14 residues. V was clipped by 6 bases and J by 10 bases; unmatched bases: 7. The germline V gene encodes CDR1 SQVTM and CDR2 ANQGSEA. CDR3 bases: TGCAGCGTAGGACTAGCGGGGGGGCAATTGGAGCAGTTCTTC. Its protein product is CSVGLAGGQLEQFF.

This sequence joins TRBV5-1 and TRBJ2-5; no definite D call. Germline CDR1 is SGHRS and CDR2 is YFSETQ. Trimming took off 5 bases at V and 2 bases at J, with 10 bases between the two ends. The CDR3 is made up of 13 amino acids. The CDR3: CASRPAGQETQYF. CDR3 nucleotide sequence: TGCGCCAGCAGGCCGGCAGGACAAGAGACCCAGTACTTC.

The chain links TRBV7-9 to TRBJ2-3, with D uncertain. V lost 5 bases, J lost 6 bases, and 6 bases lay in between. The CDR3 has 11 residues. Per the germline V gene, CDR1 is SEHNR and CDR2 is FQNEAQ (reference sequence). The CDR3 loop reads CASSGRDTQYF. The DNA for the CDR3 is TGTGCCAGCAGCGGACGGGATACGCAGTATTTT. The whole variable domain, remainder taken from reference TRBV7-9 and TRBJ2-3, is DTGVSQNPRHKITKRGQNVTFRCDPISEHNRLYWYRQTLGQGPEFLTYFQNEAQLEKSRLLSDRFSAERPKGSFSTLEIQRTEQGDSAMYLCASSGRDTQYFGPGTRLTVL.

The J gene is TRBJ1-1, the V gene TRBV27, with a tentative D call TRBD1 (5 bases). CDR3 size: 15 residues. V was trimmed by 7 bases and J by 0 bases, leaving 15 bases between them. Looked up from germline, CDR1 is MNHEY and CDR2 is SMNVEV (reference sequence). This CDR3 is CASMEGDSVNTEAFF. In DNA, the CDR3 is TGTGCCAGCATGGAGGGCGACAGCGTGAACACTGAAGCTTTCTTT.

The rearrangement uses TRBV18 and TRBJ1-2; D gene uncertain. Deletions cut 3 bases from V and 2 bases from J, with 7 bases between. The CDR3 contains 13 residues. The germline V gene encodes CDR1 KGHSH and CDR2 LQKENI. The CDR3 coding sequence is TGTGCCAGCTCACCCCCGGAGAACTATGGCTACACCTTC. The encoded protein is CASSPPENYGYTF.

The V gene is TRBV7-9, the J gene TRBJ1-1; TRBD1 is a possible D gene (5 bases). Trimming stripped 4 bases from V and 5 bases from J, with 17 bases between. Per the germline V gene, CDR1 is SEHNR and CDR2 is FQNEAQ (reference sequence). CDR3 size: 15 residues. CDR3: CASSYLRRGQTEAFF. The DNA of the CDR3 is TGTGCCAGCAGCTACCTGCGTAGGGGCCAAACTGAAGCTTTCTTT.

The V call is TRBV2, the J call TRBJ2-4; D remains ambiguous. This CDR3 spans 15 amino acids. Germline CDR1 reads SNHLY; CDR2 reads FYNNEI. Trimming took off 6 bases at V and 2 bases at J, with 14 bases between the two ends. In DNA form, the CDR3 reads TGTGCCAGCAGCGCCCAGGCTACATCCAAAAACATTCAGTACTTC. Residues: CASSAQATSKNIQYF.